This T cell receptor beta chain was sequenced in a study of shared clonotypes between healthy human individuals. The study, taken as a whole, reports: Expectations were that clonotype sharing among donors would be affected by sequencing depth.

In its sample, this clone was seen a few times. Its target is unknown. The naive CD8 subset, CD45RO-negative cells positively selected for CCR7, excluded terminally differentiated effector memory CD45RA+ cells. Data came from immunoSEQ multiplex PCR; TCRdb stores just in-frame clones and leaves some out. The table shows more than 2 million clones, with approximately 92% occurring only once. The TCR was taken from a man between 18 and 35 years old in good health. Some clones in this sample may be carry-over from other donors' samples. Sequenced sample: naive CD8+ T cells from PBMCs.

CDR3: CASSHLALDTEAFF. DNA of the CDR3: TGTGCCAGCAGTCACCTGGCTCTAGACACTGAAGCTTTCTTT. V usage is TRBV6-6 and J usage is TRBJ1-1; no reliable D call. The V and J ends lost 5 bases and 3 bases respectively, with 13 bases between them. This CDR3 has 14 amino acids. CDR1 is MNHNY and CDR2 is SVGAGI in the germline V gene (reference sequence).